This T cell receptor beta chain was documented in a study of response to subunit inactivated influenza vaccine. Whole-study results and caveats: Each seasonal influenza vaccination recruits few new T cells, the authors suggested.

Germline trimming cut 4 bases from V and 4 bases from J; bases unmatched to any gene: 7. This CDR3 spans 16 amino acids. Germline V gene sequence: CDR1 SGHTA, CDR2 FQGNSA. Notes on this clonotype: Its antigen is not known.

TCRdb called the RT-PCR reads again in MiXCR, with one record for every CDR3 protein. This table has some 600,000 distinct CDR3 sequences, 14% appearing once. Material: PBMCs from blood, obtained around 14 days before vaccination. The chain joins TRBV7-2 to TRBJ2-6; TRBD1 aligns across 7 bases. This sequence originates from a man aged 45-65 years who received an inactivated influenza vaccine. The CDR3 sequence is CASSYPDRAGANVLTF. Here the CDR3 DNA reads TGTGCCAGCAGCTACCCCGACAGGGCCGGGGCCAACGTCCTGACTTTC.